This T cell receptor beta chain was captured by sequencing in a study of T cell changes during pregnancy in multiple sclerosis. This clone was picked up one time. Generated by immunoSEQ multiplex PCR, the TCRdb table keeps only in-frame clones and is missing some. The table has around 96,000 clones, just under 95% seen once. With V trimmed by 4 bases and J by 5 bases, 14 bases remained unmatched. The CDR3 sequence is 16 residues long. Germline V gives CDR1 SGHVS, CDR2 FQNEAQ. The source material was peripheral blood, sampled in the first trimester of pregnancy. The sequence derives from a female donor with multiple sclerosis, enrolled in a pregnancy study. The chain uses TRBV7-8 and TRBJ2-7, with 7 bases lining up with TRBD2. CDR3 residues: CASSSPRWGGENEQYF. CDR3 nucleotides: TGTGCCAGCAGCTCCCCCCGGTGGGGGGGAGAGAACGAGCAGTACTTC.